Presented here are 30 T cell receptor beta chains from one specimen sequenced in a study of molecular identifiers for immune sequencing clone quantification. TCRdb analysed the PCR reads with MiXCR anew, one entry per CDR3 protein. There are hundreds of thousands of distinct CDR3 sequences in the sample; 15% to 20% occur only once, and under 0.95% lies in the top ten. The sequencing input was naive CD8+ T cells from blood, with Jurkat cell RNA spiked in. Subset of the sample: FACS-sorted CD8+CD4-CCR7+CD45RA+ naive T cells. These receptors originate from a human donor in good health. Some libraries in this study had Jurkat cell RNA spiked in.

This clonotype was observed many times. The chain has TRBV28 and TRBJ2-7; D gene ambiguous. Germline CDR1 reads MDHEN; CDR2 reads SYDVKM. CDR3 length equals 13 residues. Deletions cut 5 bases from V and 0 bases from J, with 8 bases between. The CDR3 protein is CASSPLDSYEQYF. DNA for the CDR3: TGTGCCAGCAGTCCACTGGACTCCTACGAGCAGTACTTC.

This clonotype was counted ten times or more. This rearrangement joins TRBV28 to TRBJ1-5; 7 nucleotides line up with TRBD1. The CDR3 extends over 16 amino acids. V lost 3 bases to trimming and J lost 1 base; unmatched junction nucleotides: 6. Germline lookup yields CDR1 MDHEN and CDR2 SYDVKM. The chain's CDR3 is CASSFYTGASNQPQHF. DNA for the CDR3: TGTGCCAGCAGTTTTTACACAGGGGCGAGCAATCAGCCCCAGCATTTT.

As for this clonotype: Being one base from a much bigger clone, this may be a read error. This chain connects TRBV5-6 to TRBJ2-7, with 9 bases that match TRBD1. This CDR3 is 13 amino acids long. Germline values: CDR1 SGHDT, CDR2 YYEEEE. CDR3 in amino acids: CARSLDRGGEQYF. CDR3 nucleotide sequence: TGTGCCAGAAGCTTGGACAGGGGCGGGGAGCAGTACTTC.

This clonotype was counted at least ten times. The CDR3 DNA follows: TGTGCCAGCAGCTTTTCCCGGGAAACCCTCTGGGAGCAGTACTTC. Amino acids: CASSFSRETLWEQYF. The gene calls are TRBV7-3 and TRBJ2-7; weak D call: TRBD2 (5 bases). Germline V CDR1 and CDR2: SGHTA, FQGTGA. The CDR3 has 15 residues. V was clipped by 3 bases and J by 7 bases, with 19 bases between them. The complete variable domain, with remaining parts taken from reference TRBV7-3 and TRBJ2-7, reads GAGVSQTPSNKVTEKGKYVELRCDPISGHTALYWYRQSLGQGPEFLIYFQGTGAADDSGLPNDRFFAVRPEGSVSTLKIQRTERGDSAVYLCASSFSRETLWEQYFGPGTRLTVT.

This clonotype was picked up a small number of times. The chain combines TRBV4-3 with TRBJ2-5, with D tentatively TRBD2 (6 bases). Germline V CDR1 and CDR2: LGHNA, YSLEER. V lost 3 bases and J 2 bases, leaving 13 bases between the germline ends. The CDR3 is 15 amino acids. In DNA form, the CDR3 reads TGCGCCAGCAGCCAGGGGGGTGGGCGGCAAGAGACCCAGTACTTC. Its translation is CASSQGGGRQETQYF.

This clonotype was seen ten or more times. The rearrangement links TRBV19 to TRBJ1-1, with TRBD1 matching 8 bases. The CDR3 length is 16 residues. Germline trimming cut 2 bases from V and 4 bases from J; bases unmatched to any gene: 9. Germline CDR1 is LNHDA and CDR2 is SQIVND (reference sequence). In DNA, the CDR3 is TGTGCCAGTAGTATACGCCCCCAGGGGGCTTTCACTGAAGCTTTCTTT. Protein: CASSIRPQGAFTEAFF.

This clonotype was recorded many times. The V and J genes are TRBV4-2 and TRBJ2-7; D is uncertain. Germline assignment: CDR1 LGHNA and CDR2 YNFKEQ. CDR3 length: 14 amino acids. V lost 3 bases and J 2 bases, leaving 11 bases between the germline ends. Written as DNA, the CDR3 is TGTGCCAGCAGCCAGGTAATGGCCGCCTACGAGCAGTACTTC. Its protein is CASSQVMAAYEQYF.

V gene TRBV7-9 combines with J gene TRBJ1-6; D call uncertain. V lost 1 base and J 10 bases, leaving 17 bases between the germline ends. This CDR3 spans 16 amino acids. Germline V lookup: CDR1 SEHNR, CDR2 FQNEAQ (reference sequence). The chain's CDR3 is CASSLVGLGNGSPLHF. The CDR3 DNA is TGTGCCAGCAGCTTAGTTGGTTTAGGGAATGGGTCACCCCTCCACTTT.

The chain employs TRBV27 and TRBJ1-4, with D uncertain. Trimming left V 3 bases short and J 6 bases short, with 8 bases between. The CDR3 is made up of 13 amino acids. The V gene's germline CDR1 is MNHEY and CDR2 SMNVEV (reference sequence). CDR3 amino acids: CASSFLRDEKLFF. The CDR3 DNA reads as TGTGCCAGCAGTTTTCTCCGTGATGAAAAACTGTTTTTT.

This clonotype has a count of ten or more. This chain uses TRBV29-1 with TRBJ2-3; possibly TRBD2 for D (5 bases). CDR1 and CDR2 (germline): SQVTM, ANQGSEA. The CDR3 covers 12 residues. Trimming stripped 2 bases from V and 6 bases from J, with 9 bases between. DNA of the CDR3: TGCAGCGTTGAACTAGCCACCGATACGCAGTATTTT. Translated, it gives CSVELATDTQYF.

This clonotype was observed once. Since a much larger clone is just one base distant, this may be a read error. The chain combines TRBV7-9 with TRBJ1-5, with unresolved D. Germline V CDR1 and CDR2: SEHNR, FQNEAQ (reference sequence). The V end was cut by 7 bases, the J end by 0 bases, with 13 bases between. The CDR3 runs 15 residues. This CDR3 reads CASNSGVNSNQPQHF. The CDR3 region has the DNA TGTGCCAGCAACTCCGGAGTAAATAGCAATCAGCCCCAGCATTTT.

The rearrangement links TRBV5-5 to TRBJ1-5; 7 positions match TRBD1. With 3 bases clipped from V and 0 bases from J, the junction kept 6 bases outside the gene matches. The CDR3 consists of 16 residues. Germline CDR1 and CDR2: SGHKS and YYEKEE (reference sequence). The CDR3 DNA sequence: TGTGCCAGCAGCTCCTCAGGGGGATATAGCAATCAGCCCCAGCATTTT. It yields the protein CASSSSGGYSNQPQHF.

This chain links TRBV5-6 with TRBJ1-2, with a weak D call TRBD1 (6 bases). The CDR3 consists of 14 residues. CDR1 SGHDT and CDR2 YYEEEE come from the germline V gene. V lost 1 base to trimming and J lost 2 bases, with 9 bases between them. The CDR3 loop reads CASSLLTGNYGYTF. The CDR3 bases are TGTGCCAGCAGCTTGTTAACAGGGAACTATGGCTACACCTTC.

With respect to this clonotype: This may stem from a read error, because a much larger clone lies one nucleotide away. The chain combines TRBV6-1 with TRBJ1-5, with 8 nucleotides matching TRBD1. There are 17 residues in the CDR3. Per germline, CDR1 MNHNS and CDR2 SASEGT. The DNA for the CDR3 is TGTGCCAGCATAAGGTCAGGGGGCGCGAACGGGGATCAGCCCCGGCATTTT. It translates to CASIRSGGANGDQPRHF.

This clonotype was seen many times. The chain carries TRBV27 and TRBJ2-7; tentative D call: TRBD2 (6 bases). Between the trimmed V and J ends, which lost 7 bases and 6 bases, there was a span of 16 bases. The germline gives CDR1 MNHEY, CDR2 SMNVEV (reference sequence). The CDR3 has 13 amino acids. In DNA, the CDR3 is TGTGCCAGCATGGATGGAGGGTCTGTCGAGCAGTACTTC. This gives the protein CASMDGGSVEQYF.

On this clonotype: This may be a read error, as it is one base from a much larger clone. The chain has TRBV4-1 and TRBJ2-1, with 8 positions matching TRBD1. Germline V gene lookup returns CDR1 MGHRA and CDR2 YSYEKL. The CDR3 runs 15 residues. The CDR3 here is CASGQEDRAYNEQFF. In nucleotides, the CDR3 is TGCGCCAGCGGCCAGGAGGACAGGGCCTACAATGAGCAGTTCTTC.

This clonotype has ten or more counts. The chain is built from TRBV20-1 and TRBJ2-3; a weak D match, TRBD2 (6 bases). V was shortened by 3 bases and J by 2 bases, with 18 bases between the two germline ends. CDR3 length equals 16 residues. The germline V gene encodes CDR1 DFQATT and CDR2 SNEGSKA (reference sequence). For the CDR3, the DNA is TGCAGTGCTAGCATCGGGTTAGCGGTGATCACAGATACGCAGTATTTT. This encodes CSASIGLAVITDTQYF.

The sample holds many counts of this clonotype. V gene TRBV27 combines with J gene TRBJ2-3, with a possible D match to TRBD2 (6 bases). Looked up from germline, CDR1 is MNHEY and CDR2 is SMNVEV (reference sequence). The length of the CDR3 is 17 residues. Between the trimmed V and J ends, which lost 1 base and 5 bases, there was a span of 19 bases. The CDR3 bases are TGTGCCAGCAGTTTATTAGGTGTCTCCGGGAGTCAAGATACGCAGTATTTT. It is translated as CASSLLGVSGSQDTQYF.

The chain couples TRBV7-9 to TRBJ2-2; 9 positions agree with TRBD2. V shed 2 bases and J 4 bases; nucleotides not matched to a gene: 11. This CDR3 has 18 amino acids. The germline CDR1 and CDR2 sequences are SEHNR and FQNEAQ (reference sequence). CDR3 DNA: TGTGCCAGCAGCTTACCACTAGATGCGGGAGGGTTCACCGGGGAGCTGTTTTTT. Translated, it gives CASSLPLDAGGFTGELFF.

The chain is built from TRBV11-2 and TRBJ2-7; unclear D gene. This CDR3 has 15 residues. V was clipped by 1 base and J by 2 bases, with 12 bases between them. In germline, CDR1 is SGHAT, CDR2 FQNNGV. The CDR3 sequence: CASSLAAGLPYEQYF. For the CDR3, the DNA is TGTGCCAGCAGCTTAGCCGCCGGGTTACCCTACGAGCAGTACTTC. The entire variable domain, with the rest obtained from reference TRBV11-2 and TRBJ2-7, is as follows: EAGVAQSPRYKIIEKRQSVAFWCNPISGHATLYWYQQILGQGPKLLIQFQNNGVVDDSQLPKDRFSAERLKGVDSTLKIQPAKLEDSAVYLCASSLAAGLPYEQYFGPGTRLTVT.

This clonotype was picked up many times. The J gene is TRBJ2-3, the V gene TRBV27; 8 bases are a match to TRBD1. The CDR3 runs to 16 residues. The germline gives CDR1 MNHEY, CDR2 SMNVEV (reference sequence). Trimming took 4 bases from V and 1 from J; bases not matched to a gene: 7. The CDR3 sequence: CASSSLTGDGTDTQYF. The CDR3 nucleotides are TGTGCCAGCAGTTCCCTGACAGGGGATGGCACAGATACGCAGTATTTT.

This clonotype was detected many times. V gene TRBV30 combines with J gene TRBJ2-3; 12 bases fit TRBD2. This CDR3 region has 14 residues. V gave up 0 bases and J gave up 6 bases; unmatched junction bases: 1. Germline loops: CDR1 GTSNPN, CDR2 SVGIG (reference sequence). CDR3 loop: CAWSVGTSGDTQYF. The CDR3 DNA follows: TGTGCCTGGAGTGTAGGGACTAGCGGGGATACGCAGTATTTT.

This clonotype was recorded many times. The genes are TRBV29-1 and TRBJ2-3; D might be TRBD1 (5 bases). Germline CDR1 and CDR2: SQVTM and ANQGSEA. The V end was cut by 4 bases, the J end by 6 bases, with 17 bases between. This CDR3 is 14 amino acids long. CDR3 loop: CSVGLGAVRDTQYF. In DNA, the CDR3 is TGCAGCGTTGGTTTAGGGGCGGTTAGGGATACGCAGTATTTT.

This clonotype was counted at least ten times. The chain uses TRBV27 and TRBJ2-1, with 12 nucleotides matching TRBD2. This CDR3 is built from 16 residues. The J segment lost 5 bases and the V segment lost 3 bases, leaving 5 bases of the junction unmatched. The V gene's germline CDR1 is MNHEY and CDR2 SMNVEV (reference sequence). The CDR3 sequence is CASSFLLAGGDNEQFF. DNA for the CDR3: TGTGCCAGCAGTTTTCTACTAGCGGGGGGCGACAATGAGCAGTTCTTC.

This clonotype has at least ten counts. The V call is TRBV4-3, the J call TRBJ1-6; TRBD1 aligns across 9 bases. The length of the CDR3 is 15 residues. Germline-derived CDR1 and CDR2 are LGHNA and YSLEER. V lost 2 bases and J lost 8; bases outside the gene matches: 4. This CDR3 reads CASSQQTGGDSPLHF. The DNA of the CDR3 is TGCGCCAGCAGCCAACAGACAGGGGGTGATTCACCCCTCCACTTT.

As DNA, the CDR3 is TGTGCCAGCGGCAGAGAATCGGTCTACGAGCAGTACTTC. Amino acid sequence: CASGRESVYEQYF. This chain connects TRBV7-9 to TRBJ2-7, with D unresolved. Germline CDR1 is SEHNR and CDR2 is FQNEAQ (reference sequence). V was clipped by 8 bases and J by 3 bases, with 14 bases between them. This CDR3 region has 13 residues.

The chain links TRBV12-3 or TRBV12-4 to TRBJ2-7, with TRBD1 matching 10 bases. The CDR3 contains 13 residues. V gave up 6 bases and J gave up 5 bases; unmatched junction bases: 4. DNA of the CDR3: TGTGCCAGCAGGCAGGGACAGGGGAACGAGCAGTACTTC. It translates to CASRQGQGNEQYF.

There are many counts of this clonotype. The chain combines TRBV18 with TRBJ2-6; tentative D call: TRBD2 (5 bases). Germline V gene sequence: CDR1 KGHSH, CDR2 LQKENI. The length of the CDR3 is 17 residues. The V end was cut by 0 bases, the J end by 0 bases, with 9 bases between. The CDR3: CASSPPFRGSGANVLTF. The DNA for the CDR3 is TGTGCCAGCTCACCACCGTTCCGGGGCTCTGGGGCCAACGTCCTGACTTTC.

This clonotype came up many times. CDR3: CASSVGVAIREAFF. In DNA form, the CDR3 reads TGCGCCAGCAGTGTTGGGGTTGCCATTAGAGAGGCTTTCTTT. The chain joins TRBV10-2 to TRBJ1-1, with D hard to call. The V and J ends lost 4 bases and 11 bases respectively, with 20 bases between them. CDR3 length: 14 residues. Germline CDR1 reads WSHSY; CDR2 reads SAAADI.

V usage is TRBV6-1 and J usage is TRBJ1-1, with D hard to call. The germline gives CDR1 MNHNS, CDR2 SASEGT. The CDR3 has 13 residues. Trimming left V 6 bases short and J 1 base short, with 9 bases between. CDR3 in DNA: TGTGCCAGCAGCGAGCGAGAGAACACTGAAGCTTTCTTT. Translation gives CASSERENTEAFF.